These T cell receptor beta chains were read from a single sample in a study of blood T cell repertoires in COVID-19. Only in-frame clones appear in the TCRdb table, and some are missing; sequencing was by immunoSEQ multiplex PCR. The top ten hold 0.6% to 0.9% of the sample, which has approximately 200,000 clones, about 93% seen once. Material: peripheral blood. These receptors were taken from a man in his thirties or forties with COVID-19, enrolled during active disease. Each CDR3 is given with its conserved first and last residue. A D gene is named only where the DNA matches it firmly. Clone size is given for some rows only: seen once, a few or many times, or a class if the clone is expanded.

>TRBJ1-2|-|TRBV10-3|TRBD1
TGTGCCATCAGTGAGTCGGGACAGGAGGCCGCCTATGGCTACACCTTC
CAISESGQEAAYGYTF
>TRBJ2-5|-|TRBV5-6|TRBD2
TGTGCCAGCAGCTTGGGACTAGCGGTGCAAGAGACCCAGTACTTC
CASSLGLAVQETQYF
>TRBJ1-5|-|TRBV12-5|-
TGTGCTAGTGGTCCCCCGGGCGGGGATAGCAATCAGCCCCAGCATTTT
CASGPPGGDSNQPQHF
>TRBJ2-3|-|TRBV6-4|TRBD2
TGTGCCAGCAGTCGACTAGCGGGGGGAGCAGATACGCAGTATTTT
CASSRLAGGADTQYF
>TRBJ2-7|-|TRBV5-6|TRBD1
TGTGCCAGCAGCTTGGGACAGGGAAAGCAGTACTTC
CASSLGQGKQYF
>TRBJ2-7|-|TRBV5-1|-
TGCGCCAGCAGCGGGGGGTCAGGCTCCTACGAGCAGTACTTC
CASSGGSGSYEQYF
>TRBJ1-1|-|TRBV14|TRBD1
TGTGCCAGCAGCCAAGGATGGGGGGACAGGGTGAACACTGAAGCTTTCTTT
CASSQGWGDRVNTEAFF
>TRBJ2-2|-|TRBV5-1|TRBD1
TGCGCCAGCAGCATCGGGACAGAGGGCACCGGGGAGCTGTTTTTT
CASSIGTEGTGELFF
>TRBJ2-2|-|TRBV6-1|-
TGTGCCAGCAGTGAACAGGTCACCGGGGAGCTGTTTTTT
CASSEQVTGELFF
>TRBJ2-3|-|TRBV5-5|TRBD1
TGTGCCAGCAGCTGGGGACAGGGCACAGATACGCAGTATTTT
CASSWGQGTDTQYF
>TRBJ2-3|-|TRBV7-6|TRBD2
TGTGCCAGCAGCTCTACTAGCGGGGGGGCGATAGATACGCAGTATTTT
CASSSTSGGAIDTQYF
>TRBJ2-5|once|TRBV7-9|-
TGTGCCAGCAGCTTAGTAGGGGTGGTTAGGCTTTCTGTGGAAGAGACCCAGTACTTC
CASSLVGVVRLSVEETQYF
>TRBJ1-3|-|TRBV18|-
TGTGCCAGCTCGCCGGACATCGGAAACACCATATATTTT
CASSPDIGNTIYF
>TRBJ2-5|-|TRBV5-1|-
TGCGCCAGCAGCCCCGGACAGAGTCAAGAGACCCAGTACTTC
CASSPGQSQETQYF
>TRBJ1-1|few|TRBV10-1|-
TGCGCCAGCAGTGGCGACCCGGGCACTGAAGCTTTCTTT
CASSGDPGTEAFF
>TRBJ1-1|-|TRBV6-5|-
TGTGCCAGCAGTATGAACTCGGGGGTTCCTGAAGCTTTCTTT
CASSMNSGVPEAFF
>TRBJ2-7|-|TRBV7-6|-
TGTGCCAGCAGCCGTTCAGAGCAGGGGGGTGCCTACGAGCAGTACTTC
CASSRSEQGGAYEQYF
>TRBJ2-7|few|TRBV5-6|TRBD1
TGTGCCAGCAGCTTGGGACAGGGGTTCTACGAGCAGTACTTC
CASSLGQGFYEQYF
>TRBJ2-3|-|TRBV10-1|-
TGCGCCAGCAGTGATCCAGGGGGCACAGATACGCAGTATTTT
CASSDPGGTDTQYF
>TRBJ1-6|-|TRBV3-1/TRBV3-2|-
TGTGCCAGCAGCCAAGATCAGGGGCGGGGGAATTCACCCCTCCACTTT
CASSQDQGRGNSPLHF
>TRBJ2-5|-|TRBV18|-
TGTGCCAGCTCACCACCGGCGGGGCAAGAGACCCAGTACTTC
CASSPPAGQETQYF
>TRBJ1-2|-|TRBV27|-
TGTGCCAGCAGTCTAGGACAGACCAATCTCTATGGCTACACCTTC
CASSLGQTNLYGYTF
>TRBJ1-1|-|TRBV9|-
TGTGCCAGCAGCGTAGCAGTTGGCATGGGGAGGGGACGGACTGAAGCTTTCTTT
CASSVAVGMGRGRTEAFF
>TRBJ2-1|-|TRBV10-3|TRBD2
TGTGCCATCAGTGAGTCGCCTAGCGGGGGGGCAAATGAGCAGTTCTTC
CAISESPSGGANEQFF
>TRBJ2-5|-|TRBV2|TRBD2
TGTGCCAGCAATGTCCCGGGACTAGCGGGGGCCGGACAGTACTTC
CASNVPGLAGAGQYF
>TRBJ2-7|-|TRBV18|TRBD2
TGTGCCAGCTCACCGACTAGCGCCAGCGAGCAGTACTTC
CASSPTSASEQYF
>TRBJ1-1|-|TRBV28|-
TGTGCCGCGTGCCCCAGGCGGGGACTTGGTGAAGCTTTCTTT
CAACPRRGLGEAFF
>TRBJ2-5|-|TRBV18|TRBD1
TGTGCCAGCTCAGCCACAGGGGGGTACCAAGAGACCCAGTACTTC
CASSATGGYQETQYF
>TRBJ2-7|-|TRBV6-5|-
TGTGCCAGCAGTTCACACCGCTACGAGCAGTACTTC
CASSSHRYEQYF
>TRBJ1-4|-|TRBV5-1|-
TGCGCCAGCAGCTTGGCCTACAGCCCAACTAATGAAAAACTGTTTTTT
CASSLAYSPTNEKLFF
>TRBJ2-3|once|TRBV7-9|-
TGTGCCAGCAGCTTAGAGGCAGGGGTCCGGCACAGAGATACGCAGTATTTT
CASSLEAGVRHRDTQYF
>TRBJ1-2|-|TRBV12-3/TRBV12-4|TRBD1
TGTGCCAGCAGATTGACAGGGTTTGAGGGCTACACCTTC
CASRLTGFEGYTF
>TRBJ2-1|-|TRBV11-3|TRBD2
TGTGCCAGCAGCCCGGAACCGGGACTAGCGGGGAACAATGAGCAGTTCTTC
CASSPEPGLAGNNEQFF
>TRBJ1-2|-|TRBV6-1|TRBD1
TGTGCCAGCAGTGAAATCGGTTGGTCTTCCCAGGGGGGATACGATGGCTACACCTTC
CASSEIGWSSQGGYDGYTF
>TRBJ1-2|-|TRBV6-6|TRBD1
TGTGCCAGCAGCAACAGGGGCAGCGTAGAAGGCTACACCTTC
CASSNRGSVEGYTF
>TRBJ1-5|-|TRBV4-1|TRBD1
TGCGCCAGCAGCCAAGAGGGGACAGGGCGAAATCAGCCCCAGCATTTT
CASSQEGTGRNQPQHF
>TRBJ2-5|-|TRBV14|TRBD2
TGTGCCAGCAGTCCCGGGACTAGTGGCGTTCAGACCCAGTACTTC
CASSPGTSGVQTQYF
>TRBJ1-2|-|TRBV5-6|TRBD1
TGTGCCAGCAGCTCTAAGAAGCGGGACAGGGTAGTTTATGGCTACACCTTC
CASSSKKRDRVVYGYTF
>TRBJ2-7|-|TRBV7-9|-
TGTGCCAGCAGCTTTGTTGGCAGGAACTACGAGCAGTACTTC
CASSFVGRNYEQYF
>TRBJ1-1|-|TRBV7-9|-
TGTGCCAGCATGCTGGGGCAGGGGAACACTGAAGCTTTCTTT
CASMLGQGNTEAFF
>TRBJ2-7|-|TRBV6-2/TRBV6-3|-
TGTGCCAGCAGCCGCGACTTCTACGAGCAGTACTTC
CASSRDFYEQYF
>TRBJ1-5|-|TRBV5-6|-
TGTGCCAGCAGCTTATCCGGTTTAGATCAGCCCCAGCATTTT
CASSLSGLDQPQHF
>TRBJ1-2|-|TRBV7-2|TRBD1
TGTGCCAGCAGCCGACAGGGTAACTATGGCTACACCTTC
CASSRQGNYGYTF
>TRBJ2-5|-|TRBV5-1|-
TGCGCCAGCAGCTTAGGAGAAGAGACCCAGTACTTC
CASSLGEETQYF
>TRBJ1-6|-|TRBV21-1|-
TGTGCCAGCAGACAGGACGCCTTAGTACAGAGCTCCTATAATTCACCCCTCCACTTT
CASRQDALVQSSYNSPLHF
>TRBJ1-6|-|TRBV27|-
TGTGCCAGCAGTTTTCTAGGCTACAATTCACCCCTCCACTTT
CASSFLGYNSPLHF